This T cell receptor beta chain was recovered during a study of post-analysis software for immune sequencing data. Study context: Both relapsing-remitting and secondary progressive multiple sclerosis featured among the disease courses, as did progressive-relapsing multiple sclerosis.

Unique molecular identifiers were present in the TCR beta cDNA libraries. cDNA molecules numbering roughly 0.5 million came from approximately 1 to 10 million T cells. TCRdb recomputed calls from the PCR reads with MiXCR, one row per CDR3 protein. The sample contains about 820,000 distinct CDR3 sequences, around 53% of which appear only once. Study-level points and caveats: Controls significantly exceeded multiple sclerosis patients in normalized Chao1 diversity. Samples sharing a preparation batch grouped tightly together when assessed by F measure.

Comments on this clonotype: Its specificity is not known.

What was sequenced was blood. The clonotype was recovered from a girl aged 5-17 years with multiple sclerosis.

CDR3 sequence reads: CASSLRNTQYF. DNA for the CDR3: TGTGCCAGCAGCTTACGAAATACGCAGTATTTT. This sequence joins TRBV11-2 and TRBJ2-3; D is ambiguous. The V end was cut by 2 bases, the J end by 7 bases, with 4 bases between. The CDR3 has 11 residues. Per germline, CDR1 SGHAT and CDR2 FQNNGV.